The sequence of this TCR beta chain was determined in a study of naive and memory T cell subsets. Two oligonucleotides, mixed equimolar, formed the beta constant-region primer covering TRBC1 and TRBC2. Nested alpha and beta constant-region primers with the SP2 primer drove four PCR rounds on ligated cDNA. An oligonucleotide with the SP2 primer and a 12-nucleotide UMI was ligated to the cDNA 3' end. From the UMI-ligation and nested PCR reads, TCRdb called clonotypes with MiXCR, one entry per CDR3 protein. The profile shows tens of thousands of distinct CDR3 sequences, approximately 11% of them singletons. Study observations and caveats: RNA-based TCR counts may shift with T cell activation and differentiation. Naive repertoires, especially CD8, held a few larger clonotypes, possibly memory cells re-expressing CD45RA.

There are a few counts of this clonotype. Its specificity is unknown. CMV status came from CD4+ T cell IFNgamma after overnight CMV lysate stimulation of fresh PBMCs. Losses at the gene ends were 3 bases for V and 5 bases for J; bases not matched to a gene: 13. CDR1 and CDR2 from the germline V gene are SGHAT and FQNNGV. The CDR3 consists of 16 residues. The V call is TRBV11-2, the J call TRBJ2-7, with 7 bases matching TRBD1. The sample taken for sequencing was naive CD4+ T cells from blood. This sequence was found in a human donor in good health. The CDR3 spells CASSFNPRQGGNEQYF. CDR3 sequence (DNA): TGTGCCAGCAGCTTCAACCCCCGACAGGGCGGCAACGAGCAGTACTTC.